The present T cell receptor beta chain was sequenced within a study of shared T cell receptors in the human thymus. Clones were read by immunoSEQ multiplex PCR, and TCRdb kept only the in-frame ones, dropping some. Among roughly 700,000 clones listed, 88% were seen once. The germline V gene encodes CDR1 MNHEY and CDR2 SMNVEV (reference sequence). CDR3 length: 19 residues. V lost 2 bases and J lost 0; bases outside the gene matches: 9. This sample also appeared in a second study, on human thymus T cells.

This receptor was taken from a boy in the first two years of life with a congenital heart defect. Sequencing was carried out using thymocytes. This chain connects TRBV27 to TRBJ2-3, with 12 bases aligning to TRBD1. The DNA for the CDR3 is TGTGCCAGCAGTTTAAGAGCAAGGGACAGGGGGCACAGCACAGATACGCAGTATTTT. It specifies CASSLRARDRGHSTDTQYF.